Sequencing of this T cell receptor beta chain was carried out in a study of cytomegalovirus exposure and HLA in healthy donors. Generated by immunoSEQ multiplex PCR, the TCRdb table keeps only in-frame clones and is missing some. The table has 150,000 to 200,000 clones, almost 85% seen once; the top ten hold about a tenth. Deletions cut 1 base from V and 7 bases from J, with 11 bases between. Germline-derived CDR1 and CDR2 are SGHTA and FQGNSA. There are 13 residues in the CDR3. Sequenced: PBMCs. The clonotype was recovered from a man aged 25 to 45 in good health and CMV-seropositive. V usage is TRBV7-2 and J usage is TRBJ2-7; a possible D gene is TRBD1 (5 bases). The CDR3 spells CASSLGTRLEQYF. The CDR3 DNA is TGTGCCAGCAGCTTAGGGACACGGCTTGAGCAGTACTTC. Full variable domain (remainder filled in from reference TRBV7-2 and TRBJ2-7): GAGVSQSPSNKVTEKGKDVELRCDPISGHTALYWYRQSLGQGLEFLIYFQGNSAPDKSGLPSDRFSAERTGGSVSTLTIQRTQQEDSAVYLCASSLGTRLEQYFGPGTRLTVT.